A selection of T cell receptor beta chains follows, all from one sample in a study of beta chain features in type 1 diabetes. Sequenced by immunoSEQ multiplex PCR; TCRdb stores in-frame clones only, minus some. The data show 400,000 to 550,000 clones, roughly 10% seen once. Sequencing input: naive CD4+ T cells from blood. These receptors were collected from a woman younger than 30 in good health. CDR3s include the opening cysteine and the closing phenylalanine or tryptophan. The order of the fields is clone size, V gene, D gene, J gene, CDR3 protein, CDR3 DNA. D genes are given only for firm matches. Expanded clones get a size class; other rows say once, few or many, or leave the size out.

size: NA; V: TRBV7-9; D: TRBD1; J: TRBJ2-7; CDR3: CASSPRGPSSGQGAYEQYF; DNA: TGTGCCAGCAGCCCCAGGGGTCCCTCGTCGGGACAGGGGGCCTACGAGCAGTACTTC
size: few; V: TRBV7-2; D: TRBD1; J: TRBJ1-1; CDR3: CASSLAGTGGVFF; DNA: TGTGCCAGCAGCTTAGCGGGGACAGGGGGAGTTTTCTTT
size: few; V: TRBV5-1; D: NA; J: TRBJ2-2; CDR3: CASSLAPTTGELFF; DNA: TGCGCCAGCAGCTTGGCCCCAACCACCGGGGAGCTGTTTTTT
size: few; V: TRBV4-1; D: NA; J: TRBJ2-2; CDR3: CASSQVGLPTGELFF; DNA: TGCGCCAGCAGCCAAGTGGGACTTCCCACCGGGGAGCTGTTTTTT
size: NA; V: TRBV9; D: NA; J: TRBJ2-7; CDR3: CASSVAGVASYEQYF; DNA: TGTGCCAGCAGCGTAGCGGGAGTGGCCTCCTACGAGCAGTACTTC
size: NA; V: TRBV7-9; D: NA; J: TRBJ1-4; CDR3: CASSLSSYGLFF; DNA: TGTGCCAGCAGCTTAAGTTCCTATGGACTGTTTTTT
size: few; V: TRBV19; D: TRBD2; J: TRBJ2-1; CDR3: CASSIPTPSGLYNEQFF; DNA: TGTGCCAGTAGTATCCCCACCCCTAGCGGTCTATACAATGAGCAGTTCTTC
size: few; V: TRBV7-8; D: NA; J: TRBJ2-1; CDR3: CASSLSLREQFF; DNA: TGTGCCAGCAGCTTGTCCTTGCGAGAGCAGTTCTTC
size: NA; V: TRBV4-2; D: TRBD1; J: TRBJ2-3; CDR3: CASSTGTGGEDTQYF; DNA: TGTGCCAGCAGCACCGGGACAGGGGGAGAAGATACGCAGTATTTT
size: NA; V: TRBV7-9; D: NA; J: TRBJ1-5; CDR3: CASSPPGTVNQPQHF; DNA: TGTGCCAGCAGCCCTCCCGGGACGGTCAATCAGCCCCAGCATTTT
size: few; V: TRBV29-1; D: TRBD1; J: TRBJ2-1; CDR3: CSLETRTGGWNEQFF; DNA: TGCAGCCTAGAGACCCGGACAGGGGGCTGGAATGAGCAGTTCTTC
size: few; V: TRBV7-2; D: NA; J: TRBJ1-2; CDR3: CASSPDFIANYGYTF; DNA: TGTGCCAGCAGCCCCGATTTTATCGCTAACTATGGCTACACCTTC
size: NA; V: TRBV5-1; D: NA; J: TRBJ2-1; CDR3: CASSPDPGTGYNEQFF; DNA: TGCGCCAGCAGCCCGGATCCCGGGACTGGGTACAATGAGCAGTTCTTC
size: few; V: TRBV30; D: NA; J: TRBJ1-5; CDR3: CAWSWAGSLSNQPQHF; DNA: TGTGCCTGGAGTTGGGCGGGATCCCTCAGCAATCAGCCCCAGCATTTT
size: NA; V: TRBV27; D: NA; J: TRBJ2-7; CDR3: CASSSSGGFYEQYF; DNA: TGTGCCAGCAGTTCCTCCGGAGGGTTCTACGAGCAGTACTTC
size: NA; V: TRBV7-2; D: NA; J: TRBJ1-6; CDR3: CASTEISLGSNSPLHF; DNA: TGTGCCAGCACCGAGATCTCATTAGGTTCGAATTCACCCCTCCACTTT
size: NA; V: TRBV2; D: NA; J: TRBJ1-1; CDR3: CASRMTVEAFF; DNA: TGTGCCAGCAGGATGACCGTCGAAGCTTTCTTT
size: NA; V: TRBV18; D: NA; J: TRBJ2-1; CDR3: CASSPPASPYNEQFF; DNA: TGTGCCAGCTCACCACCGGCTAGCCCCTACAATGAGCAGTTCTTC
size: NA; V: TRBV7-2; D: TRBD1; J: TRBJ1-6; CDR3: CASSLRQGGNSPLHF; DNA: TGTGCCAGCAGCCTCAGACAGGGGGGGAATTCACCCCTCCACTTT
size: many; V: TRBV15; D: NA; J: TRBJ2-5; CDR3: CATSRADRETQYF; DNA: TGTGCCACCAGCAGAGCGGACAGAGAGACCCAGTACTTC
size: few; V: TRBV7-3; D: NA; J: TRBJ2-6; CDR3: CASSARHSGANVLTF; DNA: TGTGCCAGCAGCGCCCGACATTCTGGGGCCAACGTCCTGACTTTC
size: few; V: TRBV5-4; D: TRBD1; J: TRBJ2-4; CDR3: CASTLQGAKNIQYF; DNA: TGTGCCAGCACACTACAGGGGGCCAAAAACATTCAGTACTTC
size: few; V: TRBV7-9; D: NA; J: TRBJ2-3; CDR3: CASSLPGGPRPDTQYF; DNA: TGTGCCAGCAGCTTACCCGGAGGGCCTCGGCCAGATACGCAGTATTTT
size: NA; V: TRBV15; D: TRBD1; J: TRBJ1-5; CDR3: CATSMDRGLNQPQHF; DNA: TGTGCCACCAGCATGGACAGGGGCTTAAATCAGCCCCAGCATTTT
size: few; V: TRBV7-9; D: NA; J: TRBJ1-2; CDR3: CASSPGTLNYGYTF; DNA: TGTGCCAGCAGCCCCGGGACATTGAACTATGGCTACACCTTC
size: few; V: TRBV7-2; D: TRBD2; J: TRBJ2-3; CDR3: CASSLAAGLATDTQYF; DNA: TGTGCCAGCAGCTTAGCCGCGGGACTAGCGACAGATACGCAGTATTTT
size: NA; V: TRBV10-3; D: NA; J: TRBJ1-2; CDR3: CAISTTDFYGYTF; DNA: TGTGCCATCAGTACGACAGACTTCTATGGCTACACCTTC
size: few; V: TRBV7-8; D: NA; J: TRBJ2-1; CDR3: CASSGTRDPRGRNEQFF; DNA: TGTGCCAGCAGCGGCACCCGGGACCCTCGAGGGAGAAATGAGCAGTTCTTC
size: NA; V: TRBV7-2; D: TRBD1; J: TRBJ1-5; CDR3: CASSLLGQGANQPQHF; DNA: TGTGCCAGCAGCTTATTGGGACAGGGGGCGAATCAGCCCCAGCATTTT
size: many; V: TRBV30; D: NA; J: TRBJ2-3; CDR3: CAWSVTDTQYF; DNA: TGTGCCTGGAGTGTCACAGATACGCAGTATTTT
size: NA; V: TRBV7-2; D: NA; J: TRBJ2-3; CDR3: CASTRERADTQYF; DNA: TGTGCCAGCACCCGTGAGCGGGCAGATACGCAGTATTTT
size: few; V: TRBV19; D: TRBD1; J: TRBJ2-5; CDR3: CASTKGTDQETQYF; DNA: TGTGCCAGTACCAAAGGGACAGACCAAGAGACCCAGTACTTC
size: few; V: TRBV6-1; D: TRBD1; J: TRBJ2-5; CDR3: CASSETIGQGGGETQYF; DNA: TGTGCCAGCAGTGAGACCATAGGACAGGGGGGTGGAGAGACCCAGTACTTC
size: NA; V: TRBV4-2; D: NA; J: TRBJ1-4; CDR3: CASSQDRRGNEKLFF; DNA: TGTGCCAGCAGCCAAGATCGTCGGGGGAATGAAAAACTGTTTTTT
size: few; V: TRBV21-1; D: NA; J: TRBJ2-5; CDR3: CASSNAVTQYF; DNA: TGTGCCAGCTCCAATGCGGTGACCCAGTACTTC
size: NA; V: TRBV10-3; D: TRBD1; J: TRBJ2-7; CDR3: CAISATGVRSYEQYF; DNA: TGTGCCATCAGTGCCACAGGGGTCAGGTCCTACGAGCAGTACTTC
size: few; V: TRBV11-2; D: NA; J: TRBJ2-7; CDR3: CASSLHYEQYF; DNA: TGTGCCAGCAGCCTCCACTACGAGCAGTACTTC
size: NA; V: TRBV7-8; D: NA; J: TRBJ2-1; CDR3: CASSEVRTPYNEQFF; DNA: TGTGCCAGCAGCGAGGTGAGAACCCCCTACAATGAGCAGTTCTTC
size: NA; V: TRBV29-1; D: NA; J: TRBJ2-3; CDR3: CSVEPGSTDTQYF; DNA: TGCAGCGTTGAGCCGGGAAGCACAGATACGCAGTATTTT
size: NA; V: TRBV4-1; D: NA; J: TRBJ1-2; CDR3: CASSQTGLEGYTF; DNA: TGCGCCAGCAGCCAAACAGGGTTGGAGGGCTACACCTTC
size: few; V: TRBV21-1; D: NA; J: TRBJ1-5; CDR3: CASPRNQPQHF; DNA: TGTGCCAGCCCCAGGAATCAGCCCCAGCATTTT
size: few; V: TRBV7-9; D: NA; J: TRBJ2-3; CDR3: CASSTRGGVTQYF; DNA: TGTGCCAGCAGCACCAGAGGGGGGGTTACGCAGTATTTT
size: few; V: TRBV15; D: NA; J: TRBJ1-2; CDR3: CATSRDTYGYTF; DNA: TGTGCCACCAGCCGGGACACCTATGGCTACACCTTC
size: few; V: TRBV7-9; D: NA; J: TRBJ2-1; CDR3: CATRPASRPNEQFF; DNA: TGTGCCACCCGGCCTGCTAGTCGCCCCAATGAGCAGTTCTTC
size: NA; V: TRBV29-1; D: NA; J: TRBJ2-3; CDR3: CSLRTSTQYF; DNA: TGCAGCTTAAGGACCTCCACGCAGTATTTT
size: few; V: TRBV5-4; D: NA; J: TRBJ2-1; CDR3: CASRGTSSYNEQFF; DNA: TGTGCCAGCAGGGGGACGAGCTCCTACAATGAGCAGTTCTTC
size: few; V: TRBV7-9; D: TRBD2; J: TRBJ2-3; CDR3: CASSTLAGVSDTQYF; DNA: TGTGCCAGCAGCACATTAGCGGGAGTCTCGGATACGCAGTATTTT
size: NA; V: TRBV5-4; D: TRBD2; J: TRBJ2-5; CDR3: CASSETAGGRETQYF; DNA: TGTGCCAGCAGCGAGACGGCGGGAGGTAGAGAGACCCAGTACTTC
size: NA; V: TRBV7-6; D: NA; J: TRBJ2-3; CDR3: CASSPPGSDTQYF; DNA: TGTGCCAGCAGCCCCCCCGGCTCAGATACGCAGTATTTT
size: NA; V: TRBV28; D: TRBD1; J: TRBJ1-6; CDR3: CASRPGTGGSPLHF; DNA: TGTGCCAGCAGACCCGGTACAGGGGGTTCACCCCTCCACTTT
size: few; V: TRBV4-3; D: NA; J: TRBJ2-7; CDR3: CASSQALGAAFYEQYF; DNA: TGCGCCAGCAGCCAAGCCTTAGGAGCGGCCTTCTACGAGCAGTACTTC
size: NA; V: TRBV10-3; D: TRBD2; J: TRBJ2-5; CDR3: CAISGRGAQETQYF; DNA: TGTGCCATCAGTGGGCGGGGGGCCCAAGAGACCCAGTACTTC